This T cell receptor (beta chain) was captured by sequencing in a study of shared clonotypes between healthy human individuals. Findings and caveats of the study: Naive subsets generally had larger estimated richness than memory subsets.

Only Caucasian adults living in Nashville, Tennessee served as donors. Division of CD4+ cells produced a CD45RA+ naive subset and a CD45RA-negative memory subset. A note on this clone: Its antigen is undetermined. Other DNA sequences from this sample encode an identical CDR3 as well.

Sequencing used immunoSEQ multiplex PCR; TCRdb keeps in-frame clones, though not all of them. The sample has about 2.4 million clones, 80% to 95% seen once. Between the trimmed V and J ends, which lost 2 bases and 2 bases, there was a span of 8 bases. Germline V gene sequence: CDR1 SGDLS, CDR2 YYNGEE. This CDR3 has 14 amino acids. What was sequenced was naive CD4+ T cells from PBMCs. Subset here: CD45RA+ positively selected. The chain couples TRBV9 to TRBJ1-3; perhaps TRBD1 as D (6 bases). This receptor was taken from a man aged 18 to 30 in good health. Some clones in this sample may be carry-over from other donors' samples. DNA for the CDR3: TGTGCCAGCAGCGTCGGGGGGCCTGGAAACACCATATATTTT. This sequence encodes CASSVGGPGNTIYF.